The 13 T cell receptor beta chains below all came from one sample that was sequenced in a study of T cell changes during pregnancy in multiple sclerosis. Only in-frame clones appear in the TCRdb table, and some are missing; sequencing was by immunoSEQ multiplex PCR. The sample shows 50,000 to 65,000 clones, roughly 91% of them seen only once. The sequencing used peripheral blood, collected in the third trimester of pregnancy. The source is a female donor in good health, enrolled as a control in a pregnancy study.

This chain uses TRBV18 with TRBJ2-7; 13 positions match TRBD2. Per the germline V gene, CDR1 is KGHSH and CDR2 is LQKENI. This CDR3 contains 16 residues. J was trimmed by 3 bases and V by 3 bases; bases with no gene match: 5. CDR3 bases: TGTGCCAGCTCACCCTGGACTAGCGGGAGTAGCTACGAGCAGTACTTC. Protein sequence: CASSPWTSGSSYEQYF.

This clone was counted a single time. The chain is built from TRBV7-9 and TRBJ2-1, with 11 bases that match TRBD2. Trimming cost V 5 bases and J 7 bases; bases outside gene matches: 10. The germline CDR1 and CDR2 sequences are SEHNR and FQNEAQ (reference sequence). The CDR3 is 16 residues long. DNA of the CDR3: TGTGCCAGCAGCCACCTTAGCGGGAGGGGCGGTAATGAGCAGTTCTTC. Translating gives CASSHLSGRGGNEQFF. The full variable domain, rest sourced from reference TRBV7-9 and TRBJ2-1, is DTGVSQNPRHKITKRGQNVTFRCDPISEHNRLYWYRQTLGQGPEFLTYFQNEAQLEKSRLLSDRFSAERPKGSFSTLEIQRTEQGDSAMYLCASSHLSGRGGNEQFFGPGTRLTVL.

This sequence joins TRBV9 and TRBJ2-2, with 9 nucleotides matching TRBD2. Germline-derived CDR1 and CDR2 are SGDLS and YYNGEE. Trimming removed 0 bases from V and 6 bases from J; junction bases left unmatched: 6. The CDR3 runs 16 residues. The chain's CDR3 is CASSVVAGGSPGELFF. For the CDR3, the DNA is TGTGCCAGCAGCGTAGTGGCGGGAGGGTCTCCCGGGGAGCTGTTTTTT.

V usage is TRBV6-5 and J usage is TRBJ1-6; D gene ambiguous. The V end lost 8 bases, the J end lost 4 bases, and 15 bases lay between the germline ends. The germline V gene has CDR1 MNHEY and CDR2 SVGAGI. This CDR3 comprises 15 residues. This CDR3 reads CASRLGGVYNSPLHF. As DNA, the CDR3 is TGTGCCAGCCGACTCGGAGGTGTTTATAATTCACCCCTCCACTTT.

The CDR3 region is CASRELAGFTEDEQYF. The CDR3 nucleotides are TGTGCCAGCAGGGAACTAGCGGGATTCACTGAGGACGAGCAGTACTTC. This chain connects TRBV6-1 to TRBJ2-7; TRBD2 matches 10 bases. The CDR3 runs to 16 residues. Losses at the gene ends were 6 bases for V and 5 bases for J; bases not matched to a gene: 13. The germline CDR1 and CDR2 sequences are MNHNS and SASEGT.

The genes are TRBV6-4 and TRBJ2-2, with a possible D match to TRBD2 (6 bases). V was pared by 3 bases and J by 5 bases, with 10 bases between. The CDR3 is 14 amino acids. CDR1 is MRHNA and CDR2 is SNTAGT in the germline V gene. This CDR3 is CASSELRGTGELFF. In DNA form, the CDR3 reads TGTGCCAGCAGTGAGCTCCGGGGGACCGGGGAGCTGTTTTTT.

For the CDR3, the DNA is TGTGCCAGCAGCCCTAGGGGGACTAGCGGGGGGGGTTCCAAAAACATTCAGTACTTC. Translating it yields CASSPRGTSGGGSKNIQYF. The V gene is TRBV7-2, the J gene TRBJ2-4; TRBD2 aligns across 16 bases. Germline-derived CDR1 and CDR2 are SGHTA and FQGNSA. The length of the CDR3 is 19 residues. The J segment lost 2 bases and the V segment lost 5 bases, leaving 9 bases of the junction unmatched.

The gene calls are TRBV11-3 and TRBJ1-1; 11 bases agree with TRBD1. Per the germline V gene, CDR1 is SGHNT and CDR2 is YENEEA. The V gene end was trimmed by 1 base and the J gene end by 3 bases; junction bases not matched to a gene: 1. The CDR3 runs 15 residues. CDR3 DNA sequence: TGTGCCAGCAGCTTAGCGGACAGGGGGCACACTGAAGCTTTCTTT. Residues: CASSLADRGHTEAFF.

The chain uses TRBV27 and TRBJ2-2; 10 bases are shared with TRBD1. V shed 7 bases, J shed 6 bases, and the junction held 8 bases outside the gene matches. This CDR3 has 15 residues. Germline CDR1 and CDR2: MNHEY and SMNVEV (reference sequence). CDR3 nucleotide sequence: TGTGCCAGCACTCGGGACAGGGGAATTTCCGGGGAGCTGTTTTTT. Encoded protein: CASTRDRGISGELFF.

The genes are TRBV6-1 and TRBJ2-5, with D tentatively TRBD1 (7 bases). Germline V gives CDR1 MNHNS, CDR2 SASEGT. Trimming removed 7 bases at V and 5 bases at J, with 17 bases between. The CDR3 contains 14 residues. The CDR3: CASTLRQGGETQYF. DNA for the CDR3: TGTGCCAGCACCCTAAGACAGGGAGGCGAGACCCAGTACTTC.

The chain is built from TRBV7-2 and TRBJ2-7; TRBD2 agrees at 13 bases. After removal of 5 bases from V and 3 bases from J, the junction contained 7 bases not matched to a gene. Germline-derived CDR1 and CDR2 are SGHTA and FQGNSA. The CDR3 covers 16 residues. The CDR3 DNA reads TGTGCCAGCAGCCCGGGGGGACTAGCGGGGATCTACGAGCAGTACTTC. As protein: CASSPGGLAGIYEQYF.

This chain connects TRBV6-5 to TRBJ2-4; D not certain. The ends were cut back, 4 bases at V and 4 bases at J, with 8 bases in the middle. Germline assignment: CDR1 MNHEY and CDR2 SVGAGI. The CDR3 length is 13 residues. In DNA, the CDR3 is TGTGCCAGCAGTTTGGCAGATAAAAACATTCAGTACTTC. This encodes CASSLADKNIQYF.

The chain carries TRBV27 and TRBJ2-7, with D possibly TRBD2 on 6 matching bases. CDR3 length equals 14 residues. With 7 bases removed from V and 2 bases from J, the gap between germline ends came to 15 bases. The germline V gene has CDR1 MNHEY and CDR2 SMNVEV (reference sequence). The CDR3 here is CASTLSGLAYEQYF. The DNA of the CDR3 is TGTGCCAGCACCCTGAGCGGGCTAGCCTACGAGCAGTACTTC.